This T cell receptor (beta chain) emerged from a study of regulatory T cells in long-lasting Graves disease. About the research overall: Under 3 months of antithyroid drugs had been taken by newly diagnosed Graves' patients.

This clonotype was seen many times. Arm-PCR with iRepertoire HTBI primers amplified the CDR3 regions for these TCR beta libraries. TCRdb recomputed calls from the multiplex PCR reads with MiXCR, one row per CDR3 protein. The table lists 200,000 to 250,000 distinct CDR3 sequences, around 19% of them singletons. Germline CDR1 reads MNHNS; CDR2 reads SASEGT. V lost 10 bases and J 8 bases, leaving 14 bases between the germline ends. The CDR3 extends over 12 amino acids. The time point: newly diagnosed GD, antithyroid drugs for less than 3 months. Generation of the TCR library employed RNA extracted from PBMCs.

This TCR was sampled from a female donor with Graves disease. The sequencing used peripheral blood mononuclear cells (PBMCs), collected at new diagnosis, from a patient treated with antithyroid drugs. The rearrangement uses TRBV6-1 and TRBJ2-2; D remains unclear. The CDR3 region is CATKGSLGELFF. CDR3 coding DNA: TGTGCCACCAAAGGAAGCCTGGGGGAGCTGTTTTTT.